This entry lists 18 T cell receptor beta chains sequenced from one sample in a study of post-analysis software for immune sequencing data. The TCR beta cDNA libraries contained unique molecular identifiers. TCRdb independently ran MiXCR on the PCR reads; one entry per CDR3 protein. The sample shows under 200,000 distinct CDR3 sequences, over 25% of them seen only once. No antigen has been identified for these receptors. Study-wide results and limits: TRBV segments more frequent in patients than in controls numbered five and included TRBV5-6, TRBV5-1 and TRBV20-1.

Material: blood. Receptors were obtained from a girl under 18 with multiple sclerosis.

This chain uses TRBV20-1 with TRBJ2-2, with 10 bases identical to TRBD2. Germline CDR1 and CDR2: DFQATT and SNEGSKA (reference sequence). There are 18 residues in the CDR3. The J segment lost 2 bases and the V segment lost 3 bases, leaving 12 bases of the junction unmatched. The CDR3 here is CSASGGGLAGVNTGELFF. The CDR3 DNA reads TGCAGTGCTAGCGGCGGAGGGCTAGCGGGGGTCAACACCGGGGAGCTGTTTTTT.

A word on this clonotype: This may be a read error, as it is one base from a much larger clone. CDR3 nucleotide sequence: TGCAGCGTTGAAGCGCCCGGGACATTCAATGAGCAGTACTTC. Its protein product is CSVEAPGTFNEQYF. V is TRBV29-1 and J is TRBJ2-5; perhaps TRBD1 as D (6 bases). Germline V gene sequence: CDR1 SQVTM, CDR2 ANQGSEA. The CDR3 spans 14 residues. V was cut by 1 base and J by 11 bases, with 20 bases left in between.

This chain uses TRBV30 with TRBJ2-3, with TRBD2 matching 10 bases. The V gene's germline CDR1 is GTSNPN and CDR2 SVGIG (reference sequence). The J segment lost 0 bases and the V segment lost 2 bases, leaving 8 bases of the junction unmatched. The CDR3 sequence is 17 residues long. CDR3 in amino acids: CAWSLIAGGISTDTQYF. CDR3 DNA sequence: TGTGCCTGGAGTTTGATAGCGGGAGGAATCAGCACAGATACGCAGTATTTT.

This clonotype was counted between two and nine times. The chain joins TRBV5-1 to TRBJ2-7; tentative D call: TRBD2 (6 bases). Germline loops: CDR1 SGHRS, CDR2 YFSETQ. This CDR3 spans 13 amino acids. Trimming left V 6 bases short and J 7 bases short, with 17 bases between. The DNA for the CDR3 is TGCGCCAGCACGGAGGGTCCGCTGGGGGAGCAGTACTTC. Its protein is CASTEGPLGEQYF.

This clonotype was observed many times. The chain joins TRBV27 to TRBJ2-3; TRBD2 matches 13 bases. There are 16 residues in the CDR3. Germline V gene data show CDR1 as MNHEY and CDR2 as SMNVEV (reference sequence). With V trimmed by 5 bases and J by 4 bases, 6 bases remained unmatched. The CDR3 coding sequence is TGTGCCAGCAGTCTCCGACTAGCGGGAGGCTCAGATACGCAGTATTTT. Its protein product is CASSLRLAGGSDTQYF.

This clonotype was observed at least ten times. V and J are TRBV5-1 and TRBJ2-7; 7 bases agree with TRBD1. The CDR3 extends over 17 amino acids. The J segment lost 1 base and the V segment lost 3 bases, leaving 13 bases of the junction unmatched. Germline CDR1 SGHRS, CDR2 YFSETQ. CDR3 sequence: CASSSGKLTGSSYEQYF. The CDR3 coding sequence is TGCGCCAGCAGCTCCGGAAAACTGACAGGGAGTTCCTACGAGCAGTACTTC.

This clonotype was recorded at least ten times. J is TRBJ2-7 and V is TRBV20-1, with 10 bases that match TRBD1. The CDR3 sequence is 13 residues long. The germline CDR1 and CDR2 sequences are DFQATT and SNEGSKA (reference sequence). Trimming removed 6 bases from V and 4 bases from J; junction bases left unmatched: 6. In nucleotides, the CDR3 is TGCAGTGCAGCCCGGGACAGGGGTTACGAGCAGTACTTC. It translates to CSAARDRGYEQYF.

To note about this clonotype: Since a much larger clone is just one base distant, this may be a read error. The chain is built from TRBV6-6 and TRBJ1-2; D may be TRBD1 (5 bases). Germline V gene sequence: CDR1 MNHNY, CDR2 SVGAGI (reference sequence). V lost 10 bases, J lost 5 bases, and 17 bases lay in between. The CDR3 totals 13 residues. The CDR3 DNA sequence: TGTGCCAACAGGCAGGGAGGCGGGTATGGCTACACCTTC. Residues: CANRQGGGYGYTF.

In regard to this clonotype: Relative to the germline gene, one junction end is altered; a read error may explain this. The chain combines TRBV9 with TRBJ2-2; D is perhaps TRBD2 (6 bases). Per the germline V gene, CDR1 is SGDLS and CDR2 is YYNGEE. There are 16 residues in the CDR3. The CDR3 DNA is TGTGCCAGCAGCGAATTACACGGGGCGGGAACCGGGGAGCCGTTTTTT. Its protein product is CASSELHGAGTGEPFF.

CDR3: CASSIDLRLLTDTQYF. CDR3 nucleotide sequence: TGTGCCAGTAGTATAGATCTTCGCCTCCTCACAGATACGCAGTATTTT. The chain employs TRBV19 and TRBJ2-3; D is unresolved. The CDR3 has 16 residues. Trimming removed 0 bases from V and 2 bases from J, with 12 bases in between. Looked up from germline, CDR1 is LNHDA and CDR2 is SQIVND (reference sequence).

As concerns this clonotype: A much larger clone differs from this one at a single base, so this may be a read error. This sequence joins TRBV29-1 and TRBJ2-5; 13 bases match TRBD2. Per germline, CDR1 SQVTM and CDR2 ANQGSEA. With V trimmed by 0 bases and J by 11 bases, 15 bases remained unmatched. This CDR3 is 17 amino acids long. The chain's CDR3 is CSVEDPGGLAGVYEQYF. CDR3 in DNA: TGCAGCGTTGAAGATCCCGGAGGACTAGCGGGAGTTTATGAGCAGTACTTC.

This clonotype was seen at least ten times. V is TRBV4-1 and J is TRBJ2-5, with D perhaps TRBD2 (6 bases). The V end was cut by 4 bases, the J end by 0 bases, with 12 bases between. The CDR3 runs 15 residues. CDR1 is MGHRA, CDR2 YSYEKL, per germline. The CDR3 region has the DNA TGCGCCAGCAGCCGGGGACTTTCGTACCAAGAGACCCAGTACTTC. It yields the protein CASSRGLSYQETQYF.

This clonotype was counted ten times or more. The rearrangement joins TRBV28 to TRBJ2-7, with 10 bases matching TRBD1. The V gene end was trimmed by 5 bases and the J gene end by 5 bases; junction bases not matched to a gene: 9. Germline V gene sequence: CDR1 MDHEN, CDR2 SYDVKM. The CDR3 contains 15 residues. The DNA of the CDR3 is TGTGCCAGCAGTCAGGAGGGACAGGGGACCCACGAGCAGTACTTC. Protein: CASSQEGQGTHEQYF.

Points on this clonotype: The DNA is omitted, as the CDR3 cannot be located on it reliably, and the CDR3 follows TCRdb's listing. The V and J genes are TRBV13 and TRBJ1-2; the table gives TRBD1 as D, unverified against the DNA. The V gene's germline CDR1 is PRHDT and CDR2 FYEKMQ (reference sequence). The CDR3 is 19 amino acids long, termini counted. This CDR3 is CASSLGENIQYFGAYGYTF.

A note on this clonotype: This sequence may be a read error, since a much larger clone differs from it by one base. This chain joins TRBV7-8 and TRBJ2-1; D is unclear. TRBJ2-7 explains the end of the DNA better; the J call may be wrong. The CDR3 runs 14 residues. Germline CDR1 reads SGHVS; CDR2 reads FQNEAQ. The DNA for the CDR3 is TGTGCCAGCAGCTCTCCTACGAACTACAATGAGCAGTACTTC. This gives the protein CASSSPTNYNEQYF.

In its sample, this clonotype was seen many times. The junction and the germline gene differ at one end; a read error may be behind it. The chain uses TRBV7-7 and TRBJ2-3, with TRBD2 matching over 9 bases. The CDR3 spans 16 residues. Per germline, CDR1 SSHAT and CDR2 FNYEAQ (reference sequence). The CDR3 coding sequence is TGTGCCAGCAGCTTACGCCTAGCGGGATCTGCAGATATGCAGTATTTT. The encoded protein is CASSLRLAGSADMQYF.

The sample holds a few counts of this clonotype. The chain joins TRBV5-1 to TRBJ2-3, with 11 bases that match TRBD2. With 1 base clipped from V and 8 bases from J, the junction kept 9 bases outside the gene matches. CDR3 size: 16 residues. Germline V gives CDR1 SGHRS, CDR2 YFSETQ. The CDR3 is CASSLSASGGQGTQYF. In nucleotides, the CDR3 is TGCGCCAGCAGCTTGTCGGCTAGCGGGGGGCAGGGTACGCAGTATTTT.

There are many counts of this clonotype. The CDR3 bases are TGTGCCAGCAGTTTAAGACAGGAAAACTACGAGCAGTACTTC. Translated, it gives CASSLRQENYEQYF. The rearrangement uses TRBV28 and TRBJ2-7; possibly TRBD1 for D (6 bases). The CDR3 length is 14 residues. CDR1 is MDHEN and CDR2 is SYDVKM in the germline V gene. V gave up 2 bases and J gave up 3 bases, with 11 bases separating them.